The next 13 T cell receptor beta chains were all read from a single sample in a study of CD8 T cell repertoires and HIV-1 epitope variants. Some clones are missing from TCRdb's copy, which holds only in-frame ones; the method was immunoSEQ multiplex PCR. The sample has approximately 5,000 clones, 55% to 75% seen once. These receptors' antigens are unknown. Material: cultured CD8+ T cells derived from PBMCs. These receptors all stem from a male donor with HIV.

The rearrangement uses TRBV7-9 and TRBJ1-2, with D possibly being TRBD1 (5 bases). V dropped 3 bases and J dropped 1 base, with 12 bases sitting between them. This CDR3 has 15 amino acids. Germline-derived CDR1 and CDR2 are SEHNR and FQNEAQ (reference sequence). The CDR3 DNA reads TGTGCCAGCAGCTTGGGGCAAGGCAATAACTATGGCTACACCTTC. Amino acid sequence: CASSLGQGNNYGYTF.

The chain links TRBV4-2 to TRBJ1-3; no clear D. The CDR3 is 12 residues long. Germline lookup yields CDR1 LGHNA and CDR2 YNFKEQ. V gave up 4 bases and J gave up 9 bases, with 10 bases separating them. CDR3 residues: CASSPGSSTIYF. CDR3 in DNA: TGTGCCAGCAGCCCGGGATCGAGCACCATATATTTT.

The chain links TRBV19 to TRBJ1-5; D gene ambiguous. Germline V gives CDR1 LNHDA, CDR2 SQIVND (reference sequence). CDR3 length equals 14 residues. Trimming left V 1 base short and J 2 bases short, with 6 bases between. The DNA for the CDR3 is TGTGCCAGTAGTATAGTGCAGGGCAATCAGCCCCAGCATTTT. Protein: CASSIVQGNQPQHF. Looking up the rest from reference TRBV19 and TRBJ1-5 gives the full variable domain: DGGITQSPKYLFRKEGQNVTLSCEQNLNHDAMYWYRQDPGQGLRLIYYSQIVNDFQKGDIAEGYSVSREKKESFPLTVTSAQKNPTAFYLCASSIVQGNQPQHFGDGTRLSIL.

The V and J genes are TRBV7-2 and TRBJ2-7; D unresolved. The ends were cut back, 4 bases at V and 4 bases at J, with 17 bases in the middle. The CDR3 is made up of 15 amino acids. Germline V gene lookup returns CDR1 SGHTA and CDR2 FQGNSA. CDR3 region: CASSWSENMVYEQYF. The DNA for the CDR3 is TGTGCCAGCAGCTGGTCCGAAAATATGGTGTACGAGCAGTACTTC.

V gene TRBV28 combines with J gene TRBJ2-7; D might be TRBD2 (6 bases). The CDR3 consists of 13 residues. V lost 3 bases and J lost 2, with 8 bases in between. The germline V gene encodes CDR1 MDHEN and CDR2 SYDVKM. The CDR3 DNA follows: TGTGCCAGCAGTTTGGGGGGTACCTACGAGCAGTACTTC. Amino acid sequence: CASSLGGTYEQYF.

The chain couples TRBV2 to TRBJ1-4; D is perhaps TRBD1 (6 bases). Germline assignment: CDR1 SNHLY and CDR2 FYNNEI. The CDR3 contains 18 residues. V was cut by 7 bases and J by 0 bases, with 21 bases left in between. The CDR3 bases are TGTGCCAGCACGGCGCTTGTCTTGGACAGTGCAACTAATGAAAAACTGTTTTTT. It specifies CASTALVLDSATNEKLFF.

The chain links TRBV6-1 to TRBJ1-5; D is possibly TRBD1 (5 bases). V was cut by 5 bases and J by 0 bases, with 11 bases left in between. CDR3 length equals 15 residues. Germline V gives CDR1 MNHNS, CDR2 SASEGT. The CDR3 loop is CASSLAGTSNQPQHF. Here the CDR3 DNA reads TGTGCCAGCAGTCTGGCAGGGACTAGCAATCAGCCCCAGCATTTT.

The chain joins TRBV4-3 to TRBJ1-1; a possible D gene is TRBD1 (5 bases). Trimming took off 1 base at V and 5 bases at J, with 14 bases between the two ends. This CDR3 is 15 amino acids long. The germline gives CDR1 LGHNA, CDR2 YSLEER. As DNA, the CDR3 is TGCGCCAGCAGCCAAGCCCGGGCCCAGGGAACTGAAGCTTTCTTT. Its translation: CASSQARAQGTEAFF.

This clone came up a few times. V usage is TRBV15 and J usage is TRBJ2-7; TRBD1 matches at 7 bases. With 1 base clipped from V and 3 bases from J, the junction kept 0 bases outside the gene matches. This CDR3 has 13 amino acids. CDR1 and CDR2 (germline): LNHNV, YYDKDF (reference sequence). DNA of the CDR3: TGTGCCACCAGCAGAGGGACAGGCTACGAGCAGTACTTC. Protein product: CATSRGTGYEQYF. The variable domain in full, with the rest retrieved from reference TRBV15 and TRBJ2-7, is DAMVIQNPRYQVTQFGKPVTLSCSQTLNHNVMYWYQQKSSQAPKLLFHYYDKDFNNEADTPDNFQSRRPNTSFCFLDIRSPGLGDTAMYLCATSRGTGYEQYFGPGTRLTVT.

The chain is built from TRBV7-2 and TRBJ2-2; 7 bases agree with TRBD2. Germline values: CDR1 SGHTA, CDR2 FQGNSA. The CDR3 sequence is 17 residues long. V gave up 1 base and J gave up 7 bases; unmatched junction bases: 12. The DNA of the CDR3 is TGTGCCAGCAGCTTAGACTGGCGGGAGAGGCGGGGCGGGGAGCTGTTTTTT. Protein sequence: CASSLDWRERRGGELFF.

The chain has TRBV7-9 and TRBJ2-2; no clear D. The V gene's germline CDR1 is SEHNR and CDR2 FQNEAQ (reference sequence). V was clipped by 1 base and J by 2 bases, with 2 bases between them. This CDR3 is 13 amino acids long. CDR3 in amino acids: CASSLGNTGELFF. The CDR3 coding sequence is TGTGCCAGCAGCTTAGGAAACACCGGGGAGCTGTTTTTT.

This clone has only a few counts. The chain couples TRBV14 to TRBJ2-2; D gene uncertain. CDR1 SGHDN and CDR2 FVKESK come from the germline V gene. Trimming cost V 0 bases and J 6 bases, with 8 bases left between them. CDR3 length: 14 amino acids. As DNA, the CDR3 is TGTGCCAGCAGCCAAGATGACTTCGCCGGGGAGCTGTTTTTT. It translates to CASSQDDFAGELFF.

This clone was seen a handful of times. This sequence joins TRBV7-9 and TRBJ2-1; the D gene is possibly TRBD2 (6 bases). With 5 bases removed from V and 9 bases from J, the gap between germline ends came to 11 bases. The germline gives CDR1 SEHNR, CDR2 FQNEAQ (reference sequence). There are 12 residues in the CDR3. The CDR3 DNA follows: TGTGCCAGCAGCCCCACCGGGGGTGAGCAGTTCTTC. This sequence encodes CASSPTGGEQFF.